The 20 T cell receptor beta chains below were found in one sample sequenced in a study of blood T cell repertoires in COVID-19. This table comes from immunoSEQ multiplex PCR, and its TCRdb copy is limited to in-frame clones, with some not included. This sample has 53,000 or so clones; 86% occur once, and the top ten carry 2.5% to 3%. The specimen was peripheral blood. Receptor source: a man at least 80 years old with acute or convalescent COVID-19.

V is TRBV7-2 and J is TRBJ1-2; unclear D gene. Trimming removed 2 bases from V and 1 base from J, with 5 bases in between. The CDR3 sequence is 13 residues long. Germline-derived CDR1 and CDR2 are SGHTA and FQGNSA. The CDR3 region has the DNA TGTGCCAGCAGCTTACAGGATAACTATGGCTACACCTTC. Amino acids: CASSLQDNYGYTF.

The DNA of the CDR3 is TGTGCCAGTAGCCCACCGGTATCCTACAATGAGCAGTTCTTC. It is translated as CASSPPVSYNEQFF. The V gene is TRBV19, the J gene TRBJ2-1; D call uncertain. Germline V gene data show CDR1 as LNHDA and CDR2 as SQIVND (reference sequence). The CDR3 is made up of 14 amino acids. V was trimmed by 6 bases and J by 1 base, leaving 10 bases between them.

This clone appeared a single time. The gene calls are TRBV6-5 and TRBJ1-2, with 9 positions matching TRBD1. The CDR3 is 12 residues long. Germline CDR1 is MNHEY and CDR2 is SVGAGI. The J segment lost 8 bases and the V segment lost 8 bases, leaving 6 bases of the junction unmatched. The CDR3 DNA sequence: TGTGCCAGCGGCGGGACAGGGACAGGCTACACCTTC. Translation: CASGGTGTGYTF.

This clone was recorded many times. The genes are TRBV29-1 and TRBJ2-7, with 9 bases identical to TRBD1. CDR3 size: 12 residues. Per the germline V gene, CDR1 is SQVTM and CDR2 is ANQGSEA. Trimming at V came to 7 bases and at J to 4 bases, leaving 5 bases not matched to a gene. For the CDR3, the DNA is TGCAGCGCAGCCGGGACAGGGTACGAGCAGTACTTC. Its translation: CSAAGTGYEQYF.

The chain recombines TRBV30 with TRBJ2-2, with 7 bases matching TRBD1. CDR1 GTSNPN and CDR2 SVGIG come from the germline V gene (reference sequence). V dropped 0 bases and J dropped 5; count of bases not matched to a gene: 0. This CDR3 has 13 residues. In DNA form, the CDR3 reads TGTGCCTGGAGTGTACAGGGGACCGGGGAGCTGTTTTTT. Its translation: CAWSVQGTGELFF.

For the CDR3, the DNA is TGTGCCAGTAGTATCCGGGGGAGTAGCAATCAGCCCCAGCATTTT. Its protein is CASSIRGSSNQPQHF. The genes are TRBV19 and TRBJ1-5; maybe TRBD1 (5 bases). The CDR3 is made up of 15 amino acids. Trimming pared 3 bases from V and 0 bases from J, leaving 9 bases between. Germline CDR1 and CDR2: LNHDA and SQIVND (reference sequence).

The gene calls are TRBV6-1 and TRBJ1-3, with 9 bases that match TRBD1. Germline V lookup: CDR1 MNHNS, CDR2 SASEGT. The CDR3 is made up of 17 amino acids. V shed 8 bases and J 0 bases; nucleotides not matched to a gene: 11. The DNA of the CDR3 is TGTGCCAGCCGTGGGGGACAGGGTTTCACCTCTGGAAACACCATATATTTT. It specifies CASRGGQGFTSGNTIYF.

This clone showed up just once. The rearrangement links TRBV6-6 to TRBJ1-2; 7 nucleotides align to TRBD1. The CDR3 sequence is 16 residues long. CDR1 and CDR2 from the germline V gene are MNHNY and SVGAGI (reference sequence). V shed 4 bases, J shed 5 bases, and the junction held 13 bases outside the gene matches. The CDR3 sequence is CASSSTGTVMGYGYTF. For the CDR3, the DNA is TGTGCCAGCAGTTCAACCGGGACAGTGATGGGGTATGGCTACACCTTC.

V gene TRBV7-2 combines with J gene TRBJ2-7; D is uncertain. The germline V gene encodes CDR1 SGHTA and CDR2 FQGNSA. CDR3 size: 12 residues. Trimming cost V 5 bases and J 1 base, with 6 bases left between them. The CDR3 DNA sequence: TGTGCCAGCAGCCCCTTATCCTACGAGCAGTACTTC. As protein: CASSPLSYEQYF.

The chain links TRBV27 to TRBJ1-5; the D gene is possibly TRBD1 (5 bases). CDR1 is MNHEY, CDR2 SMNVEV, per germline (reference sequence). V was clipped by 6 bases and J by 5 bases, with 11 bases between them. The CDR3 is 13 amino acids. The CDR3 loop is CASRQDRHQPQHF. CDR3 in DNA: TGTGCCAGCAGACAGGACCGACATCAGCCCCAGCATTTT.

The rearrangement uses TRBV7-9 and TRBJ2-5, with 12 positions matching TRBD2. Germline loops: CDR1 SEHNR, CDR2 FQNEAQ (reference sequence). The CDR3 consists of 15 residues. With 8 bases clipped from V and 2 bases from J, the junction kept 6 bases outside the gene matches. CDR3 sequence (DNA): TGTGCCAGCGGAACTAGCGGGGGGTATCAAGAGACCCAGTACTTC. Protein sequence: CASGTSGGYQETQYF.

The gene calls are TRBV4-1 and TRBJ2-3; perhaps TRBD2 as D (5 bases). Germline V gene lookup returns CDR1 MGHRA and CDR2 YSYEKL. V dropped 3 bases and J dropped 4 bases, with 17 bases sitting between them. CDR3 length: 16 amino acids. CDR3 protein: CASSHPLGSNADTQYF. DNA of the CDR3: TGCGCCAGCAGCCACCCCCTGGGGAGTAATGCAGATACGCAGTATTTT.

V gene TRBV7-8 combines with J gene TRBJ1-1, with D possibly being TRBD1 (5 bases). Between the trimmed V and J ends, which lost 2 bases and 3 bases, there was a span of 13 bases. This CDR3 has 15 amino acids. CDR1 and CDR2 (germline): SGHVS, FQNEAQ. The CDR3 sequence is CASSLQGVRYTEAFF. The CDR3 DNA is TGTGCCAGCAGCTTACAGGGCGTAAGGTACACTGAAGCTTTCTTT.

The rearrangement joins TRBV10-3 to TRBJ1-5; D remains unclear. Deletions cut 0 bases from V and 8 bases from J, with 8 bases between. The CDR3 runs to 13 residues. The germline CDR1 and CDR2 sequences are ENHRY and SYGVKD. As DNA, the CDR3 is TGTGCCATCAGTGAGTCCGAAGTAGAGCCCCAGCATTTT. Translation gives CAISESEVEPQHF.

This chain links TRBV5-6 with TRBJ1-3, with 10 bases fitting TRBD1. Germline CDR1 and CDR2: SGHDT and YYEEEE. Unmatched junction bases numbered 7, after V lost 4 bases and J lost 3 bases. This CDR3 comprises 16 residues. The CDR3 is CASSPRTGGVGNTIYF. Here the CDR3 DNA reads TGTGCCAGCAGCCCCCGGACAGGGGGTGTTGGAAACACCATATATTTT.

The rearrangement joins TRBV5-1 to TRBJ1-2; 7 bases match TRBD1. The junction had 7 bases not matched to a gene; V was cut back by 0 bases and J by 8 bases. The germline gives CDR1 SGHRS, CDR2 YFSETQ. This CDR3 is built from 14 residues. The CDR3 loop is CASSLDRGITGYTF. The DNA for the CDR3 is TGCGCCAGCAGCTTGGACAGGGGAATTACGGGCTACACCTTC.

This sequence joins TRBV3-1 (or the pseudogene TRBV3-2) and TRBJ1-5, with TRBD1 identical over 9 bases. V gave up 4 bases and J gave up 3 bases; unmatched junction bases: 10. This CDR3 region has 17 residues. Looked up from germline, CDR1 is LGHDT and CDR2 is YNNKEL (reference sequence). The CDR3 DNA reads as TGTGCCAGCAGCCCGGAGCGGACAGGGGACTCCAATCAGCCCCAGCATTTT. The encoded protein is CASSPERTGDSNQPQHF.

The chain carries TRBV11-2 and TRBJ1-3; D is ambiguous. Trimming removed 3 bases from V and 0 bases from J, with 6 bases in between. Germline V gives CDR1 SGHAT, CDR2 FQNNGV. The CDR3 covers 14 residues. The CDR3 coding sequence is TGTGCCAGCAGCTTTGTTAGCTCTGGAAACACCATATATTTT. Translating it yields CASSFVSSGNTIYF.

The chain is built from TRBV7-6 and TRBJ2-3, with 8 bases aligning to TRBD1. This CDR3 is built from 16 residues. The germline V gene has CDR1 SGHVS and CDR2 FNYEAQ. V trimming: 2 bases; J trimming: 4 bases; junction bases outside the gene matches: 8. CDR3 bases: TGTGCCAGCAGCTTATTTGGACAGGGAGGAGCAGATACGCAGTATTTT. Translation gives CASSLFGQGGADTQYF.

This rearrangement joins TRBV18 to TRBJ2-1; D might be TRBD1 (5 bases). There are 14 residues in the CDR3. The germline gives CDR1 KGHSH, CDR2 LQKENI. Trimming left V 2 bases short and J 4 bases short, with 9 bases between. The CDR3: CASSPTAGYNEQFF. The CDR3 region has the DNA TGTGCCAGCTCACCAACGGCAGGGTACAATGAGCAGTTCTTC.